Listed here are 6 T cell receptor beta chains from one sample, sequenced in a study of T cell clonality in common variable immunodeficiency. Profiling relied on immunoSEQ multiplex PCR, and the TCRdb table lists in-frame clones only, not all of them. The specimen has some 50,000 clones, none found just once. Sequencing was done on a sample of peripheral blood mononuclear cells. Receptors were obtained from a person between 18 and 75 years old in good health.

Ten or more counts support this clone. The CDR3 end is not reached by the read, which stops 3 residues before it; the germline J gene fills it in. Other nucleotide sequences in the sample specify the same CDR3. The genes are TRBV19 and TRBJ2-5, with a weak D call TRBD2 (5 bases). Germline-derived CDR1 and CDR2 are LNHDA and SQIVND (reference sequence). V lost 5 bases and J 1 base, leaving 20 bases between the germline ends. The CDR3 covers 17 residues. This chain's CDR3 is CASSLRQADASQETQYF. CDR3 DNA, as far as it was read: TGTGCCAGTAGTCTAAGACAAGCGGACGCGTCCCAAGAGACC.

In its sample, this clone was seen a few times. The read terminates 3 residues before the CDR3 end, so the remaining end is supplied by the germline J gene. The chain is built from TRBV19 and TRBJ1-6; D possibly corresponds to TRBD1 (5 bases). Germline values: CDR1 LNHDA, CDR2 SQIVND (reference sequence). The CDR3 is 18 amino acids. V was pared by 4 bases and J by 10 bases, with 26 bases between. This CDR3 is CASSKDVGGVSIGSPLHF. The part of the CDR3 DNA that was read is TGTGCCAGTAGTAAGGACGTCGGGGGGGTAAGCATCGGCTCACCC. Full variable domain (missing parts from reference TRBV19 and TRBJ1-6): DGGITQSPKYLFRKEGQNVTLSCEQNLNHDAMYWYRQDPGQGLRLIYYSQIVNDFQKGDIAEGYSVSREKKESFPLTVTSAQKNPTAFYLCASSKDVGGVSIGSPLHFGNGTRLTVT.

This clone was recorded at least ten times. The sequence runs out 3 residues before the end of the CDR3; the remainder is reconstructed from the germline J gene. The chain joins TRBV18 to TRBJ1-2; 9 nucleotides align to TRBD1. This CDR3 is 14 amino acids long. V was pared by 5 bases and J by 4 bases, with 5 bases of the junction left unmatched. Germline CDR1 reads KGHSH; CDR2 reads LQKENI. The covered CDR3 bases are TGTGCCAGCTCATCCCGGGACAGGGTCTATGGC. Its translation is CASSSRDRVYG. The complete CDR3 protein is CASSSRDRVYGYTF.

This clone came up a few times. A clone one base away is much larger, so this may be a read error. The read is 3 residues too short to cover the CDR3 end, so that end is filled in from the germline J gene. This chain uses TRBV5-1 with TRBJ2-7; a possible D gene is TRBD1 (7 bases). Germline assignment: CDR1 SGHRS and CDR2 YFSETQ. The V and J ends lost 4 bases and 2 bases respectively, with 22 bases between them. This CDR3 spans 17 amino acids. The sequenced CDR3 bases are TGCGCCAGCAGCGGCGGCGTAGGAGGGGGCCGAGCCTACGAG. Its translation: CASSGGVGGGRAYE. The whole CDR3 sequence reads CASSGGVGGGRAYEQYF.

This clone occurred many times. Read coverage stops 3 residues before the CDR3 terminus; the germline J gene supplies the remainder. The rearrangement uses TRBV5-1 and TRBJ2-3; the match to TRBD2 covers 12 bases. CDR3 length: 14 residues. V was clipped by 3 bases and J by 5 bases; unmatched bases: 1. Germline CDR1 and CDR2: SGHRS and YFSETQ. Incomplete CDR3 DNA: TGCGCCAGCAGCTCTAGCGGGAGGGAAGATACG. Its translation is CASSSSGREDT. The complete CDR3 protein is CASSSSGREDTQYF.

The sample holds many counts of this clone. Read data end 3 residues before the CDR3 end; the end is taken from the germline J gene. The chain is built from TRBV20-1 and TRBJ2-2; TRBD2 aligns across 13 bases. The CDR3 has 17 amino acids. The trim removed 3 bases at V and 5 bases at J, leaving 9 bases unmatched. Per germline, CDR1 DFQATT and CDR2 SNEGSKA (reference sequence). The sequenced CDR3 bases are TGCAGTGCTAGTCCCAGGACTAGCGGGAGAGGGACCGGGGAG. The encoded protein is CSASPRTSGRGTGE. The full CDR3 sequence reads CSASPRTSGRGTGELFF.